The rows below give T cell receptor beta chains drawn from one sample of a study of shared clonotypes between healthy human individuals. Only in-frame clones appear in the TCRdb table, and some are missing; sequencing was by immunoSEQ multiplex PCR. In the table there are 760,000 or so clones, about 97% of which are singletons. What was sequenced was naive CD8+ T cells sorted from blood. The receptor set was obtained from a man younger than 45 in good health. The CDR3 runs from the conserved cysteine through the conserved F or W. Fields, in order: clone size, D gene, V gene, J gene, CDR3 protein, CDR3 DNA. A D gene is named only where the DNA matches it firmly. Clone size is stated in some rows and not others, as once, few, many or a class when expanded.

clone_size: -
d_call: -
v_call: TRBV27
j_call: TRBJ1-2
cdr3_aa: CASSLRGAHQYGYTF
cdr3_nt: TGTGCCAGCAGTTTACGGGGGGCGCATCAATATGGCTACACCTTC

clone_size: -
d_call: TRBD1
v_call: TRBV28
j_call: TRBJ2-7
cdr3_aa: CASSFLQGVDKQYF
cdr3_nt: TGTGCCAGCAGTTTTCTACAGGGGGTAGACAAGCAGTACTTC

clone_size: -
d_call: -
v_call: TRBV9
j_call: TRBJ2-2
cdr3_aa: CASSVVEAGIAANTGELFF
cdr3_nt: TGTGCCAGCAGCGTAGTAGAGGCGGGGATCGCCGCGAACACCGGGGAGCTGTTTTTT

clone_size: -
d_call: -
v_call: TRBV28
j_call: TRBJ2-7
cdr3_aa: CASSVDSYYEQYF
cdr3_nt: TGTGCCAGCAGTGTCGACAGCTACTACGAGCAGTACTTC

clone_size: -
d_call: TRBD1
v_call: TRBV11-2
j_call: TRBJ2-5
cdr3_aa: CASSGGQPQETQYF
cdr3_nt: TGTGCCAGCAGCGGGGGACAGCCGCAAGAGACCCAGTACTTC

clone_size: once
d_call: TRBD1
v_call: TRBV10-1
j_call: TRBJ2-7
cdr3_aa: CASSDGQGFPYEQYF
cdr3_nt: TGCGCCAGCAGTGACGGACAGGGTTTTCCCTACGAGCAGTACTTC

clone_size: -
d_call: -
v_call: TRBV4-1
j_call: TRBJ2-7
cdr3_aa: CASSQRQGLDEQYF
cdr3_nt: TGCGCCAGCAGCCAACGTCAGGGCCTAGACGAGCAGTACTTC

clone_size: -
d_call: TRBD2
v_call: TRBV7-2
j_call: TRBJ2-2
cdr3_aa: CASSSRLAGGPDTGELFF
cdr3_nt: TGTGCCAGCAGCTCCCGACTAGCGGGAGGGCCAGACACCGGGGAGCTGTTTTTT

clone_size: -
d_call: -
v_call: TRBV7-9
j_call: TRBJ1-1
cdr3_aa: CASNADGTEAFF
cdr3_nt: TGTGCCAGCAACGCCGACGGTACTGAAGCTTTCTTT

clone_size: -
d_call: -
v_call: TRBV6-6
j_call: TRBJ1-1
cdr3_aa: CASWYRENTEAFF
cdr3_nt: TGTGCCAGCTGGTACAGGGAGAACACTGAAGCTTTCTTT

clone_size: once
d_call: TRBD2
v_call: TRBV6-1
j_call: TRBJ2-7
cdr3_aa: CASSLTSGASYEQYF
cdr3_nt: TGTGCCAGCAGCTTAACTAGCGGGGCTTCCTACGAGCAGTACTTC

clone_size: -
d_call: -
v_call: TRBV11-2
j_call: TRBJ1-3
cdr3_aa: CASSLYLQAPRGGNTIYF
cdr3_nt: TGTGCCAGCAGCTTATACTTACAGGCACCTAGGGGTGGAAACACCATATATTTT

clone_size: -
d_call: TRBD1
v_call: TRBV27
j_call: TRBJ2-7
cdr3_aa: CASSQGRQGYREQYF
cdr3_nt: TGTGCCAGCAGTCAAGGTCGACAGGGGTATCGCGAGCAGTACTTC

clone_size: -
d_call: TRBD2
v_call: TRBV29-1
j_call: TRBJ2-7
cdr3_aa: CSGLAGGPNEQYF
cdr3_nt: TGCAGCGGACTAGCGGGAGGGCCAAACGAGCAGTACTTC

clone_size: -
d_call: -
v_call: TRBV28
j_call: TRBJ2-7
cdr3_aa: CASSLFMEAYEQYF
cdr3_nt: TGTGCCAGCAGTTTATTTATGGAAGCCTACGAGCAGTACTTC